These 28 T cell receptor beta chains share one sample of origin, sequenced in a study of T-cell reconstitution after alpha-beta-depleted transplantation in children. This sample's TCRbeta library carried unique molecular identifier barcodes. TCRdb independently ran MiXCR on the PCR reads; one entry per CDR3 protein. The sample consists of about 510,000 distinct CDR3 sequences, about 10% of them appearing once. The material sequenced was PBMCs, mostly from graft donor cells, taken 180 days after TCRalphabeta/CD19-depleted stem cell transplant. These receptors were obtained from a female patient aged 2-10 years who had a stem cell transplant for aplastic anemia, so the T cells may come from the graft donor.

This clonotype was found a few times. The J gene is TRBJ2-7, the V gene TRBV28, with D maybe TRBD1 (6 bases). V lost 5 bases, J lost 2 bases, and 13 bases lay in between. This CDR3 is built from 14 residues. The germline V gene encodes CDR1 MDHEN and CDR2 SYDVKM. For the CDR3, the DNA is TGTGCCAGCAGTGCATACAGGGTCCCCTACGAGCAGTACTTC. Its protein is CASSAYRVPYEQYF.

The V gene is TRBV12-3 or TRBV12-4, the J gene TRBJ1-1; D is uncertain. Trimming took 4 bases from V and 0 from J, leaving 9 bases between them. This CDR3 is 14 amino acids long. CDR3 DNA sequence: TGTGCCAGCAGTTGGGCTAGAATGAACACTGAAGCTTTCTTT. Residues: CASSWARMNTEAFF.

This clonotype turned up a few times. This chain uses TRBV28 with TRBJ2-7; tentatively, D is TRBD1 (6 bases). The length of the CDR3 is 15 residues. V lost 6 bases to trimming and J lost 0 bases, with 15 bases between them. Per germline, CDR1 MDHEN and CDR2 SYDVKM. In DNA form, the CDR3 reads TGTGCCAGCAGACCTGGGGTCAGGGGCTCCTACGAGCAGTACTTC. Translation gives CASRPGVRGSYEQYF.

DNA for the CDR3: TGTGCCAGCAGCCAAGGGAATGGTTATACGCAGTATTTT. Translation: CASSQGNGYTQYF. This chain connects TRBV14 to TRBJ2-3; D is unresolved. Germline V gene sequence: CDR1 SGHDN, CDR2 FVKESK. Deletions cut 1 base from V and 7 bases from J, with 9 bases between. The CDR3 contains 13 residues.

This clonotype was seen a few times. The chain combines TRBV7-2 with TRBJ2-7, with D possibly being TRBD2 (5 bases). Germline V gene lookup returns CDR1 SGHTA and CDR2 FQGNSA. There are 13 residues in the CDR3. The V end was cut by 6 bases, the J end by 2 bases, with 11 bases between. The CDR3 here is CASRVSGTYEQYF. CDR3 nucleotide sequence: TGTGCCAGCAGAGTCTCCGGGACCTACGAGCAGTACTTC.

The genes are TRBV7-2 and TRBJ2-3, with TRBD2 matching 7 bases. Germline loops: CDR1 SGHTA, CDR2 FQGNSA. The V gene end was trimmed by 6 bases and the J gene end by 5 bases; junction bases not matched to a gene: 11. CDR3 length: 15 residues. CDR3 sequence (DNA): TGTGCCAGCAGTCCAGGGAGGGGTAGGGGAGATACGCAGTATTTT. This codes for CASSPGRGRGDTQYF. Drawing the rest from reference TRBV7-2 and TRBJ2-3, the complete variable domain is GAGVSQSPSNKVTEKGKDVELRCDPISGHTALYWYRQSLGQGLEFLIYFQGNSAPDKSGLPSDRFSAERTGGSVSTLTIQRTQQEDSAVYLCASSPGRGRGDTQYFGPGTRLTVL.

This clonotype turned up a few times. V usage is TRBV4-2 and J usage is TRBJ2-3; tentatively, D is TRBD1 (5 bases). The V end was cut by 0 bases, the J end by 5 bases, with 9 bases between. The CDR3 loop spans 14 amino acids. From germline, CDR1 is LGHNA and CDR2 YNFKEQ. As DNA, the CDR3 is TGTGCCAGCAGCCAAGATGGGGCTGGAGATACGCAGTATTTT. Encoded protein: CASSQDGAGDTQYF.

This clonotype was seen ten or more times. The J gene is TRBJ1-6, the V gene TRBV12-3 or TRBV12-4; 8 bases align to TRBD1. V was clipped by 6 bases and J by 10 bases; unmatched bases: 14. CDR3 length: 16 amino acids. Written as DNA, the CDR3 is TGTGCCAGCAGACGCACGGGACAGGTCATGGGATCACCCCTCCACTTT. Protein product: CASRRTGQVMGSPLHF.

The chain recombines TRBV7-6 with TRBJ2-7; the D call may be TRBD1 or TRBD2 (6 bases each). The CDR3 totals 16 residues. V was clipped by 3 bases and J by 3 bases, with 18 bases between them. The germline gives CDR1 SGHVS, CDR2 FNYEAQ. This CDR3 is CASSFHDRGTRYEQYF. CDR3 sequence (DNA): TGTGCCAGCAGCTTCCACGACCGGGGGACACGCTACGAGCAGTACTTC.

Ten or more counts support this clonotype. Here the CDR3 reads CASSPGTVMNTEAFF. The CDR3 nucleotides are TGTGCCAGCAGTCCCGGGACAGTGATGAACACTGAAGCTTTCTTT. V usage is TRBV27 and J usage is TRBJ1-1; TRBD1 aligns across 7 bases. CDR3 size: 15 residues. The J segment lost 0 bases and the V segment lost 5 bases, leaving 6 bases of the junction unmatched. Germline-derived CDR1 and CDR2 are MNHEY and SMNVEV (reference sequence).

This clonotype was observed many times. This CDR3 reads CASSPTGRNEKLFF. In nucleotides, the CDR3 is TGTGCCAGCAGCCCGACAGGGAGAAATGAAAAACTGTTTTTT. J is TRBJ1-4 and V is TRBV12-3 or TRBV12-4; 7 bases map to TRBD1. V dropped 6 bases and J dropped 5; count of bases not matched to a gene: 6. The CDR3 spans 14 residues.

This clonotype was found a few times. J is TRBJ1-2 and V is TRBV6-5; D is ambiguous. Per germline, CDR1 MNHEY and CDR2 SVGAGI. The CDR3 covers 12 residues. V was trimmed by 6 bases and J by 4 bases, leaving 9 bases between them. CDR3 sequence: CASRNLPYGYTF. The CDR3 DNA is TGTGCCAGCAGGAACTTACCCTATGGCTACACCTTC.

The gene calls are TRBV5-6 and TRBJ1-2; 7 bases are shared with TRBD1. The CDR3 runs to 20 residues. V lost 0 bases and J lost 5; bases outside the gene matches: 22. Germline-derived CDR1 and CDR2 are SGHDT and YYEEEE. CDR3 sequence (DNA): TGTGCCAGCAGCTTGGGAGGGGGCAGCCAAGGGATCCTTCTCGATTATGGCTACACCTTC. It translates to CASSLGGGSQGILLDYGYTF.

This chain connects TRBV27 to TRBJ2-1, with 7 bases fitting TRBD1. Germline V CDR1 and CDR2: MNHEY, SMNVEV (reference sequence). The CDR3 sequence is 13 residues long. V shed 6 bases, J shed 5 bases, and the junction held 4 bases outside the gene matches. For the CDR3, the DNA is TGTGCCAGCAGCCCTGACAGGGACAATGAGCAGTTCTTC. Amino acid sequence: CASSPDRDNEQFF.

The rearrangement uses TRBV19 and TRBJ2-5, with TRBD2 matching 9 bases. The length of the CDR3 is 17 residues. Germline V gene lookup returns CDR1 LNHDA and CDR2 SQIVND (reference sequence). V was clipped by 7 bases and J by 5 bases; unmatched bases: 17. The CDR3 DNA reads TGTGCCAGTACCGAAAGATTCACTCTAGCGGGAAGGGAGACCCAGTACTTC. This gives the protein CASTERFTLAGRETQYF.

The rearrangement uses TRBV20-1 and TRBJ2-1; 8 bases are shared with TRBD2. This CDR3 is built from 15 residues. CDR1 and CDR2 from the germline V gene are DFQATT and SNEGSKA (reference sequence). V lost 6 bases, J lost 8 bases, and 15 bases stayed unmatched. CDR3 sequence reads: CSAKVVAGGRYEQFF. The CDR3, as DNA: TGCAGTGCCAAAGTGGTGGCGGGAGGACGATATGAGCAGTTCTTC.

The J gene is TRBJ1-3, the V gene TRBV7-2, with 9 bases identical to TRBD1. The CDR3 covers 13 residues. With V trimmed by 8 bases and J by 7 bases, 6 bases remained unmatched. The germline V gene has CDR1 SGHTA and CDR2 FQGNSA. This CDR3 is CASGPDRGNTIYF. CDR3 bases: TGTGCCAGCGGCCCCGACAGGGGGAACACCATATATTTT.

The chain couples TRBV18 to TRBJ2-1; D not resolved. The CDR3 is 16 residues long. Trimming pared 1 base from V and 0 bases from J, leaving 10 bases between. The germline V gene has CDR1 KGHSH and CDR2 LQKENI. CDR3 amino acids: CASSPLGKSSYNEQFF. CDR3 sequence (DNA): TGTGCCAGCTCACCACTGGGCAAAAGCTCCTACAATGAGCAGTTCTTC.

Regarding this clonotype: It may be a read error: a sequence one base away is much more abundant. J is TRBJ2-1 and V is TRBV5-1, with TRBD2 matching 8 bases. This CDR3 is built from 14 residues. The germline V gene has CDR1 SGHRS and CDR2 YFSETQ. The chain's CDR3 is CAGSLVAGMNEQFF. The DNA for the CDR3 is TGCGCCGGCAGCTTGGTAGCGGGAATGAATGAGCAGTTCTTC.

The gene calls are TRBV5-4 and TRBJ2-5, with D maybe TRBD2 (7 bases). V was trimmed by 2 bases and J by 3 bases, leaving 17 bases between them. This CDR3 contains 16 residues. Germline values: CDR1 SGHNT, CDR2 YYREEE (reference sequence). The CDR3 reads CASSLGVGEGEETQYF. The CDR3 DNA reads TGTGCCAGCAGCTTAGGGGTAGGGGAGGGGGAAGAGACCCAGTACTTC.

The J gene is TRBJ1-2, the V gene TRBV20-1; D is uncertain. Germline V gene data show CDR1 as DFQATT and CDR2 as SNEGSKA (reference sequence). The CDR3 consists of 11 residues. Trimming removed 6 bases from V and 4 bases from J, with 9 bases in between. The CDR3 DNA is TGCAGTGCCCCTCGGATCTATGGCTACACCTTC. Protein product: CSAPRIYGYTF.

The V call is TRBV29-1, the J call TRBJ2-4; D perhaps matches TRBD1 (5 bases). This CDR3 is built from 12 residues. Germline V gene lookup returns CDR1 SQVTM and CDR2 ANQGSEA. V lost 4 bases and J lost 7, with 11 bases in between. The DNA for the CDR3 is TGCAGCGTTGTCAGGGAAGGGAACATTCAGTACTTC. This gives the protein CSVVREGNIQYF. The full variable domain, with the rest looked up from reference TRBV29-1 and TRBJ2-4, is SAVISQKPSRDICQRGTSLTIQCQVDSQVTMMFWYRQQPGQSLTLIATANQGSEATYESGFVIDKFPISRPNLTFSTLTVSNMSPEDSSIYLCSVVREGNIQYFGAGTRLSVL.

The V gene is TRBV5-1, the J gene TRBJ2-2; tentatively, D is TRBD2 (6 bases). Deletions cut 4 bases from V and 9 bases from J, with 16 bases between. Germline values: CDR1 SGHRS, CDR2 YFSETQ. The CDR3 has 14 amino acids. CDR3 sequence (DNA): TGCGCCAGCAGCACGGAGGGGATATCTTGGGAGCTGTTTTTT. It codes for CASSTEGISWELFF.

This clonotype showed up just a few times. The chain uses TRBV19 and TRBJ2-3; D is undetermined. From germline, CDR1 is LNHDA and CDR2 SQIVND (reference sequence). The CDR3 length is 14 residues. V was trimmed by 5 bases and J by 2 bases, leaving 11 bases between them. Here the CDR3 reads CASSPGPFTDTQYF. For the CDR3, the DNA is TGTGCCAGTAGTCCTGGTCCGTTCACAGATACGCAGTATTTT.

This clonotype was seen a handful of times. CDR3: CASRPGLAGVETQYF. The CDR3 DNA is TGTGCCAGCAGGCCGGGACTAGCGGGAGTGGAGACCCAGTACTTC. The chain joins TRBV7-2 to TRBJ2-5; the match to TRBD2 covers 14 bases. The CDR3 runs to 15 residues. The trim removed 6 bases at V and 5 bases at J, leaving 5 bases unmatched. Germline loops: CDR1 SGHTA, CDR2 FQGNSA. Looking up the rest from reference TRBV7-2 and TRBJ2-5 gives the full variable domain: GAGVSQSPSNKVTEKGKDVELRCDPISGHTALYWYRQSLGQGLEFLIYFQGNSAPDKSGLPSDRFSAERTGGSVSTLTIQRTQQEDSAVYLCASRPGLAGVETQYFGPGTRLLVL.

This clonotype was observed at least ten times. The chain carries TRBV27 and TRBJ1-1; possible D gene TRBD1, 5 bases. The CDR3 loop spans 14 amino acids. Germline CDR1 is MNHEY and CDR2 is SMNVEV (reference sequence). Between the trimmed V and J ends, which lost 6 bases and 4 bases, there was a span of 15 bases. As DNA, the CDR3 is TGTGCCAGCAGGGTCGCCAGGGATGGCACTGAAGCTTTCTTT. Amino acid sequence: CASRVARDGTEAFF.

The chain has TRBV6-1 and TRBJ2-5; D may be TRBD1 (6 bases). V was trimmed by 6 bases and J by 5 bases, leaving 19 bases between them. Germline V lookup: CDR1 MNHNS, CDR2 SASEGT. The CDR3 runs to 15 residues. The CDR3 DNA sequence: TGTGCCAGCAGACTCCGGGACACGGGGAAGGAGACCCAGTACTTC. Its protein product is CASRLRDTGKETQYF.

This clonotype was counted a few times. This chain's CDR3 is CASSLSTVNLGEQYV. CDR3 nucleotides: TGTGCCAGCAGCTTATCGACAGTGAATCTGGGCGAGCAGTACGTC. The gene calls are TRBV7-9 and TRBJ2-7; weak D call: TRBD1 (5 bases). CDR3 length: 15 residues. CDR1 and CDR2 (germline): SEHNR, FQNEAQ (reference sequence). The V gene lost 2 bases and the J gene lost 6 bases, with 17 bases spanning the gap.